This TCR beta chain was recovered during a study of regulatory T cells in long-lasting Graves disease. General study points: Less diverse TCR repertoires were seen in persistent Graves' patients than in newly diagnosed ones. There were preferences for TRBV28, TRBJ1-2 and TRBJ2-5 in persistent disease.

The time point here: newly diagnosed GD, antithyroid drugs for less than 3 months. Making the TCR library involved RNA that had been extracted from PBMCs. The CDR3 has 16 residues. CDR1 is MNHEY, CDR2 SMNVEV, per germline (reference sequence). V lost 0 bases and J lost 5; bases outside the gene matches: 5. This clonotype has just a few counts. Its antigen remains unidentified. The TCR beta library used iRepertoire HTBI primers with Arm-PCR amplification of CDR3. TCRdb independently ran MiXCR on the multiplex PCR reads; one entry per CDR3 protein. This table holds hundreds of thousands of distinct CDR3 sequences, roughly a sixth found once. A further study also used this sample, focusing on T cells in Graves' hyperthyroidism and ophthalmopathy. That work states: The study enrolled patients aged 18 to 65 with newly diagnosed hyperthyroidism of under 2 months' duration. During a first-round RT-PCR of the TCR CDR3, the HTBI primer set was used.

The chain carries TRBV27 and TRBJ1-2, with 11 positions matching TRBD1. The TCR was taken from a man aged 18 to 29 with Graves disease. The sample here was peripheral blood mononuclear cells (PBMCs), taken at new diagnosis, from a patient treated with antithyroid drugs. In nucleotides, the CDR3 is TGTGCCAGCAGTTTATCGATGGGACAGGGGGGGTATGGCTACACCTTC. This gives the protein CASSLSMGQGGYGYTF.